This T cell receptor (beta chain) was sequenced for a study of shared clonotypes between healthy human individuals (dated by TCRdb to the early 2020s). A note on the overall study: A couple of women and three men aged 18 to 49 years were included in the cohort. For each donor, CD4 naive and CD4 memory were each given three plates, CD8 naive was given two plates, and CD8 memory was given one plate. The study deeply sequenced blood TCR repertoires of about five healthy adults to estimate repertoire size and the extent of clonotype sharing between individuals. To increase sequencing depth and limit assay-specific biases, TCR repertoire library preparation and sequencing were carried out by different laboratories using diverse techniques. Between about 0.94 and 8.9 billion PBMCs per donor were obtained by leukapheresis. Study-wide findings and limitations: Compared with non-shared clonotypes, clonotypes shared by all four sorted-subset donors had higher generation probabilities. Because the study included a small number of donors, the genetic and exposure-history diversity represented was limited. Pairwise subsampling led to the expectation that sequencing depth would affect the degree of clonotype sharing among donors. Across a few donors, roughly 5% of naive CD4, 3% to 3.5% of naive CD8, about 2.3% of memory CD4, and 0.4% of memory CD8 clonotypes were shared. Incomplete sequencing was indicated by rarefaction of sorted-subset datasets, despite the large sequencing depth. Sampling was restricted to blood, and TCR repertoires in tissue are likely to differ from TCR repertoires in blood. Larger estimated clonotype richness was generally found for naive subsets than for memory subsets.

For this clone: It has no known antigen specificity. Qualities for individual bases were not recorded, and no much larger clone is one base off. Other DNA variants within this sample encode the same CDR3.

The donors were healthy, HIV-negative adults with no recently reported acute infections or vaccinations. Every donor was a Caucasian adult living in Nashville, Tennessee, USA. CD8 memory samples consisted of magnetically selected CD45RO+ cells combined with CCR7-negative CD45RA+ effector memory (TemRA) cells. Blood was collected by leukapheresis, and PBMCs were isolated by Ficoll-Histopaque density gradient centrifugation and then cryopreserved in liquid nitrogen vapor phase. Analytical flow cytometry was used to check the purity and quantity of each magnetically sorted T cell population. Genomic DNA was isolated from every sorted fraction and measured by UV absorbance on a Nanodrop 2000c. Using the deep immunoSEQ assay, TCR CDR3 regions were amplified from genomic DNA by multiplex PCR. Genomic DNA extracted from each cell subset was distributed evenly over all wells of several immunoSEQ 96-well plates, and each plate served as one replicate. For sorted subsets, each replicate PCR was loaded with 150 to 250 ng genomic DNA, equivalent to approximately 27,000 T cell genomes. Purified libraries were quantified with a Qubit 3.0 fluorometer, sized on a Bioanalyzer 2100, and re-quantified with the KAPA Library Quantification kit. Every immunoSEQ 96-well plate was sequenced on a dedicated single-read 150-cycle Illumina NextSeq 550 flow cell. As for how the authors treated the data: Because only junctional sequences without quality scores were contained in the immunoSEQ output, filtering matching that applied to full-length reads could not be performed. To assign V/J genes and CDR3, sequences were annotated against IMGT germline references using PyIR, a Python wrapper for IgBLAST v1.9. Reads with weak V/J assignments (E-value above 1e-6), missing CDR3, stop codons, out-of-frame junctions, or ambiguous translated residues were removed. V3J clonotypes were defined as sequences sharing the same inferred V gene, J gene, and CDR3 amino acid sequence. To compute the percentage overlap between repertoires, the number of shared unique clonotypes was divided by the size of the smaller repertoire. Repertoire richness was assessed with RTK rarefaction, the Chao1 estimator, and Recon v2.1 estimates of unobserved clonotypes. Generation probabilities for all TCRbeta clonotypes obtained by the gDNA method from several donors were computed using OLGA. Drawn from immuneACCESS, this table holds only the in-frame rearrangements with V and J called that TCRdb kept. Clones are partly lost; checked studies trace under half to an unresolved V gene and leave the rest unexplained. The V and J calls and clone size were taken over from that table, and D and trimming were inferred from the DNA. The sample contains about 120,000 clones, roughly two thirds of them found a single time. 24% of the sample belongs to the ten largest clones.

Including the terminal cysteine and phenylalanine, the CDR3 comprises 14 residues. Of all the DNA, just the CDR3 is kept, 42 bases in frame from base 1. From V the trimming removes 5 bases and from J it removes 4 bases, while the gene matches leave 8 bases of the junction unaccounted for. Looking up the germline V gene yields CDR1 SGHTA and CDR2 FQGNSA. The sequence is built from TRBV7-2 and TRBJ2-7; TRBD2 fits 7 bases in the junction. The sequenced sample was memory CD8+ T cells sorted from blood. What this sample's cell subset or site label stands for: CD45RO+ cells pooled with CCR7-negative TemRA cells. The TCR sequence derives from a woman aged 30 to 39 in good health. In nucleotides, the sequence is TGTGCCAGCAGCCCCCAGCGGGACTCTTACGAGCAGTACTTC. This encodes CASSPQRDSYEQYF. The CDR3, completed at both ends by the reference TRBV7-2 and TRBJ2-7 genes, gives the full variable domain GAGVSQSPSNKVTEKGKDVELRCDPISGHTALYWYRQSLGQGLEFLIYFQGNSAPDKSGLPSDRFSAERTGGSVSTLTIQRTQQEDSAVYLCASSPQRDSYEQYFGPGTRLTVT.